A selection of T cell receptor beta chains follows, all from one sample in a study of T-cell reconstitution after alpha-beta-depleted transplantation in children. MiXCR was run by TCRdb on the PCR reads, yielding one entry per CDR3 protein. Of fewer than 120,000 distinct CDR3 sequences listed, about 9.4% are singletons. This sample comprised PBMCs from the stem cell graft donor, obtained from the stem cell graft. These TCRs come from a human donor who donated a stem cell graft to a child with acute lymphoblastic leukemia. Both conserved end residues are part of each CDR3. The D gene is left open where the match is weak. The size entry is marked missing in some rows and otherwise reads once, few, many or a size class.

>TRBV30|many|.|TRBJ2-3|15
CAWSLAPASTDTQYF
TGTGCCTGGAGCCTAGCTCCGGCAAGCACAGATACGCAGTATTTT
>TRBV18|many|TRBD2|TRBJ2-7|17
CASSPLPTSGIAYEQYF
TGTGCCAGCTCACCACTCCCGACTAGCGGGATCGCCTACGAGCAGTACTTC
>TRBV5-1|many|TRBD2|TRBJ2-5|16
CASSLAVAGGEETQYF
TGCGCCAGCAGCTTGGCGGTAGCGGGAGGGGAAGAGACCCAGTACTTC
>TRBV18|.|.|TRBJ2-7|13
CASSQGSSYEQYF
TGTGCCAGCTCACAGGGTTCCTCCTACGAGCAGTACTTC
>TRBV7-6|many|.|TRBJ1-4|13
CASETGRGEKLFF
TGTGCCTCCGAGACGGGGCGGGGTGAAAAACTGTTTTTT
>TRBV6-1|many|TRBD2|TRBJ2-2|16
CASRRTSGRGTGELFF
TGTGCCAGCAGGAGGACTAGCGGGAGAGGCACCGGGGAGCTGTTTTTT
>TRBV20-1|many|TRBD2|TRBJ2-2|16
CSALVASGKYTGELFF
TGCAGTGCCCTGGTGGCTAGCGGGAAGTACACCGGGGAGCTGTTTTTT
>TRBV29-1|many|.|TRBJ1-4|14
CSVEAGATNEKLFF
TGCAGCGTTGAGGCCGGGGCAACTAATGAAAAACTGTTTTTT
>TRBV11-2|many|TRBD1|TRBJ2-1|16
CASSLRTGQIGNEQFF
TGTGCCAGCAGCTTACGGACGGGACAGATAGGGAATGAGCAGTTCTTC
>TRBV5-1|many|TRBD1|TRBJ2-7|15
CASSLISTGAYEQYF
TGCGCCAGCAGCTTAATATCGACAGGGGCGTACGAGCAGTACTTC
>TRBV7-2|many|.|TRBJ2-1|14
CASSSQIGLNEQFF
TGTGCCAGCAGCTCCCAGATAGGGCTGAATGAGCAGTTCTTC
>TRBV20-1|many|TRBD1|TRBJ1-1|17
CSARDAGRGGMNTEAFF
TGCAGTGCTAGAGATGCGGGCAGGGGGGGCATGAACACTGAAGCTTTCTTT
>TRBV7-6|many|.|TRBJ2-3|12
CASSIRADTQYF
TGTGCCAGCAGCATCAGGGCAGATACGCAGTATTTT
>TRBV5-1|many|.|TRBJ1-2|14
CASSLGPGNYGYTF
TGCGCCAGCAGCTTGGGGCCGGGTAACTATGGCTACACCTTC
>TRBV29-1|many|.|TRBJ2-7|14
CSVAPPGHGGEQYF
TGCAGCGTTGCCCCTCCGGGACACGGGGGCGAGCAGTACTTC
>TRBV28|many|.|TRBJ1-4|15
CASSSPGRSPEKLFF
TGTGCCAGCAGTAGCCCCGGGCGAAGTCCTGAAAAACTGTTTTTT
>TRBV7-2|many|.|TRBJ2-1|16
CASSFRYVDSYNEQFF
TGTGCCAGCAGCTTCAGGTACGTCGACTCCTACAATGAGCAGTTCTTC
>TRBV7-6|many|.|TRBJ2-7|14
CASSLADMSYEQYF
TGTGCCAGCAGCTTAGCGGATATGAGCTACGAGCAGTACTTC
>TRBV29-1|many|TRBD2|TRBJ2-1|18
CSAYGGIDEPSSYNEQFF
TGCAGCGCGTACGGGGGGATCGACGAACCGAGCTCCTACAATGAGCAGTTCTTC
>TRBV20-1|many|.|TRBJ2-2|14
CSAGRQDYTGELFF
TGCAGTGCTGGACGACAGGATTACACCGGGGAGCTGTTTTTT
>TRBV27|many|.|TRBJ1-2|15
CASSPLDRRGYGYTF
TGTGCCAGCAGTCCATTAGACAGGAGGGGATATGGCTACACCTTC
>TRBV13|medium-sized|.|TRBJ2-7|14
CASSFSGQFYEQYF
TGTGCCAGCAGCTTCTCCGGACAGTTCTACGAGCAGTACTTC
>TRBV12-3/TRBV12-4|many|.|TRBJ2-1|15
CASTAPAGAYNEQFF
TGTGCCAGCACGGCGCCAGCGGGCGCCTACAATGAGCAGTTCTTC
>TRBV27|many|.|TRBJ1-4|14
CASRGGRLNEKLFF
TGTGCCAGCAGGGGAGGACGGCTTAATGAAAAACTGTTTTTT
>TRBV18|many|.|TRBJ2-7|12
CASSAGPNEQYF
TGTGCCAGCTCAGCCGGTCCCAACGAGCAGTACTTC
>TRBV12-3/TRBV12-4|few|.|TRBJ1-4|16
CASSLASHRPQEKLFF
TGTGCCAGCAGTTTAGCTTCCCACCGCCCACAGGAAAAACTGTTTTTT
>TRBV6-2/TRBV6-3|many|TRBD1|TRBJ2-1|14
CASSGWTGDNEQFF
TGTGCCAGCAGTGGATGGACAGGGGACAATGAGCAGTTCTTC
>TRBV5-1|many|TRBD2|TRBJ2-3|14
CASRRGGSTDTQYF
TGCGCCAGCAGGCGGGGGGGCAGCACAGATACGCAGTATTTT
>TRBV7-7|many|.|TRBJ2-2|15
CASSLGPDGDGELFF
TGTGCTAGCAGCTTGGGCCCCGATGGGGACGGGGAGCTGTTTTTT
>TRBV12-3/TRBV12-4|many|.|TRBJ2-7|12
CASSFGGDEQYF
TGTGCCAGCAGTTTCGGTGGGGACGAGCAGTACTTC
>TRBV6-5|many|.|TRBJ2-7|15
CASSSVGYTAYEQYF
TGTGCCAGCAGTTCCGTTGGGTACACCGCCTACGAGCAGTACTTC
>TRBV20-1|many|TRBD2|TRBJ2-2|16
CSARDGGRAITGELFF
TGCAGTGCGAGGGACGGCGGGAGGGCCATCACCGGGGAGCTGTTTTTT
>TRBV29-1|many|TRBD2|TRBJ2-1|14
CSVKGLAGTNEQFF
TGCAGCGTGAAAGGTCTAGCGGGAACGAATGAGCAGTTCTTC
>TRBV5-1|many|.|TRBJ2-1|17
CASSPPRETNRDNEQFF
TGCGCCAGCAGCCCCCCGAGGGAGACTAACCGGGACAATGAGCAGTTCTTC
>TRBV6-5|many|.|TRBJ2-3|17
CASSYSTRGPNTDTQYF
TGTGCCAGCAGTTACTCGACAAGAGGACCAAACACAGATACGCAGTATTTT
>TRBV20-1|many|TRBD2|TRBJ2-1|16
CSARDLGTSGNNEQFF
TGCAGTGCTAGAGATTTGGGGACTAGCGGAAACAATGAGCAGTTCTTC
>TRBV9|many|TRBD2|TRBJ2-5|15
CASSALAGNQETQYF
TGTGCCAGCAGCGCTCTAGCGGGAAACCAAGAGACCCAGTACTTC
>TRBV5-4|.|.|TRBJ2-4|15
CASSLGHLAKNIQYF
TGTGCCAGCAGCTTGGGACATTTAGCCAAAAACATTCAGTACTTC
>TRBV27|many|TRBD2|TRBJ2-3|14
CASSLGLAGDTQYF
TGTGCCAGCAGCTTAGGACTAGCGGGAGATACGCAGTATTTT
>TRBV27|many|TRBD1|TRBJ1-6|16
CASSLTGQEYNSPLHF
TGTGCCAGCAGTTTAACGGGACAGGAGTATAATTCACCCCTCCACTTT
>TRBV4-1|many|.|TRBJ2-1|15
CASSQDPGQYNEQFF
TGCGCCAGCAGCCAAGACCCAGGACAGTACAATGAGCAGTTCTTC
>TRBV9|many|.|TRBJ1-4|15
CASSSPDRANEKLFF
TGTGCCAGCAGCTCCCCGGACAGAGCGAATGAAAAACTGTTTTTT
>TRBV7-2|many|.|TRBJ2-5|13
CASSLPPLETQYF
TGTGCCAGCAGCTTGCCACCGTTGGAGACCCAGTACTTC
>TRBV12-3/TRBV12-4|many|.|TRBJ2-2|13
CASSLAEPGELFF
TGTGCCAGCAGTTTGGCGGAGCCCGGGGAGCTGTTTTTT
>TRBV5-1|many|.|TRBJ2-4|14
CASSGLQGEDIQYF
TGCGCCAGCAGCGGACTACAGGGCGAGGACATTCAGTACTTC
>TRBV15|many|.|TRBJ1-5|16
CATSKRSGAGPGPQHF
TGTGCCACCAGCAAGAGATCAGGTGCCGGCCCTGGGCCCCAGCATTTT
>TRBV7-9|many|.|TRBJ2-1|15
CASSLIRVLDNEQFF
TGTGCCAGCAGCTTAATCAGGGTTTTAGACAATGAGCAGTTCTTC
>TRBV2|many|.|TRBJ2-6|19
CASSGLVGQNFSGANVLTF
TGTGCCAGCAGTGGGTTGGTGGGACAAAACTTCTCTGGGGCCAACGTCCTGACTTTC
>TRBV7-9|many|.|TRBJ2-4|16
CASSLPLPGRKNIQYF
TGTGCCAGCAGCTTACCCCTACCCGGGCGAAAAAACATTCAGTACTTC
>TRBV5-1|many|TRBD1|TRBJ1-2|13
CASSLDRGTGYTF
TGCGCCAGCAGCTTGGACAGGGGAACTGGCTACACCTTC
>TRBV5-1|.|.|TRBJ2-4|16
CASSLGDVLAKNIQYF
TGCGCCAGCAGCTTGGGGGACGTACTAGCCAAAAACATTCAGTACTTC
>TRBV19|few|.|TRBJ2-3|11
CASSIGSGYQF
TGTGCCAGTAGTATAGGAAGCGGGTATCAATTT
>TRBV6-2/TRBV6-3|.|.|TRBJ2-1|16
CASSYRAGGPYNEQFF
TGTGCCAGCAGTTATCGCGCAGGGGGGCCCTACAATGAGCAGTTCTTC
>TRBV5-1|many|.|TRBJ1-4|13
CASSLETGPKLFF
TGCGCCAGCAGCTTGGAAACAGGACCTAAACTGTTTTTT
>TRBV27|.|.|TRBJ2-6|18
CASTLRPGAFSGANGLTF
TGTGCCAGCACCTTGAGGCCAGGGGCTTTCTCTGGGGCCAACGGCCTGACTTTC
>TRBV7-8|many|.|TRBJ1-1|15
CASFLRQHMNTEAFF
TGTGCCAGCTTCTTAAGACAGCACATGAACACTGAAGCTTTCTTT
>TRBV4-3|.|.|TRBJ2-3|14
CASEKRVGTDTQYF
TGCGCCAGCGAAAAGAGGGTGGGCACAGATACGCAGTATTTT
>TRBV20-1|many|.|TRBJ1-2|14
CSASPGPPVYGYTF
TGCAGTGCTTCACCCGGGCCTCCCGTATATGGCTACACCTTC
>TRBV5-1|many|.|TRBJ2-1|17
CASSLTYPRTLDNEQFF
TGCGCCAGCAGCCTGACCTATCCTCGGACACTGGACAATGAGCAGTTCTTC